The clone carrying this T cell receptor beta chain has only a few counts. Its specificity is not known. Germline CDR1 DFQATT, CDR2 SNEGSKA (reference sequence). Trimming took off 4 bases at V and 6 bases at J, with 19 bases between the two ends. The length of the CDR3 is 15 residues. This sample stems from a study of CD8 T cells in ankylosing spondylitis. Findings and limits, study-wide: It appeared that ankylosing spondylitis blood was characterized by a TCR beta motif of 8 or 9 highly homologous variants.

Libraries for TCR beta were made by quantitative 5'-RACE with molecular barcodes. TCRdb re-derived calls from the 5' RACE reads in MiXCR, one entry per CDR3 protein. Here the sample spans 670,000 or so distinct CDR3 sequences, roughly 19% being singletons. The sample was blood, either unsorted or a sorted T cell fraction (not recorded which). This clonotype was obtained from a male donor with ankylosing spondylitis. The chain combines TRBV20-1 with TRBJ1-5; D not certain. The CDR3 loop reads CSAMQRGSGSQPQHF. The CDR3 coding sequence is TGCAGTGCTATGCAAAGAGGGTCCGGGAGTCAGCCCCAGCATTTT.